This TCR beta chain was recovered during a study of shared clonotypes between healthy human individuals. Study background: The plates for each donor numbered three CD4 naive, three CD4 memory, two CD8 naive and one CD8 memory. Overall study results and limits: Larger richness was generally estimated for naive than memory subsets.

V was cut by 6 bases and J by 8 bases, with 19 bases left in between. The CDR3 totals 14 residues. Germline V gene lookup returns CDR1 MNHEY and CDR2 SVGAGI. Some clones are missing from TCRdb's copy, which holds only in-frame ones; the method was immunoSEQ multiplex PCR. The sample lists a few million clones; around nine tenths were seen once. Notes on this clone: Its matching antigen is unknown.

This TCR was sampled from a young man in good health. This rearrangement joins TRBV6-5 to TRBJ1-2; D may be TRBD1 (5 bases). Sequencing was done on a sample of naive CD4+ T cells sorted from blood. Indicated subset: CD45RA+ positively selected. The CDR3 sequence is CASRGTGRLGGYTF. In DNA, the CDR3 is TGTGCCAGCAGGGGGACCGGGCGCTTGGGCGGCTACACCTTC.